The 11 T cell receptor beta chains reported below all come from one sample, sequenced in a study of T cell clonotyping in hematopoietic cell transplantation (dated by TCRdb to 2020 to 2022). The time point label, read with the paper, signifies: recipient sample about 28 days before transplant, after cytoreduction. Library preparation employed the immunoSEQ multiplex PCR assay. TCRdb limited this immuneACCESS table to in-frame rearrangements with V and J called. A share of clones is missing; checked studies link under half to unresolved V genes, and the rest is unexplained. The sample has about 76,000 clones on record, about 96% of them singletons. The ten largest make up roughly 1.8% of the sample. The starting material was peripheral blood mononuclear cells, obtained before stem cell transplant. The receptors stem from a woman aged 45 to 65 with acute myeloid leukemia. Some clones in this sample may be carry-over from other donors' samples.

V is TRBV28 and J is TRBJ1-5; the D gene is possibly TRBD1 (6 bases). The CDR3 spans 14 residues. Trimming took 6 bases from V and 4 from J, leaving 13 bases between them. Germline V gives CDR1 MDHEN, CDR2 SYDVKM. CDR3 amino acids: CASSPDRWNQPQHF. CDR3 nucleotide sequence: TGTGCCAGCAGCCCTGACAGGTGGAATCAGCCCCAGCATTTT.

The gene calls are TRBV6-5 and TRBJ2-7, with TRBD1 identical over 7 bases. The CDR3 spans 14 residues. J lost 6 bases, V lost 6 bases, and 11 bases had no gene match. In germline, CDR1 is MNHEY, CDR2 SVGAGI. This CDR3 is CASRSTGSVSEQYF. The CDR3 nucleotides are TGTGCCAGCAGATCGACAGGGTCCGTGAGCGAGCAGTACTTC.

This clone was counted once. The genes are TRBV30 and TRBJ2-3; D unclear. This CDR3 region has 14 residues. The V end was cut by 3 bases, the J end by 2 bases, with 12 bases between. Germline assignment: CDR1 GTSNPN and CDR2 SVGIG (reference sequence). CDR3 protein: CAWSEGRVTDTQYF. The CDR3 nucleotides are TGTGCCTGGAGCGAAGGGCGCGTCACAGATACGCAGTATTTT. Supplemented by reference TRBV30 and TRBJ2-3, the full variable domain reads SQTIHQWPATLVQPVGSPLSLECTVEGTSNPNLYWYRQAAGRGLQLLFYSVGIGQISSEVPQNLSASRPQDRQFILSSKKLLLSDSGFYLCAWSEGRVTDTQYFGPGTRLTVL.

J is TRBJ1-5 and V is TRBV6-1, with 9 bases identical to TRBD1. J gave up 9 bases and V 6 bases, and 9 bases lay outside the gene matches. CDR1 MNHNS and CDR2 SASEGT come from the germline V gene. The CDR3 sequence is 14 residues long. CDR3 region: CASRGDRAVPPQHF. The CDR3 DNA is TGTGCCAGCAGGGGGGACAGGGCTGTACCGCCCCAGCATTTT.

The CDR3 sequence: CASSLRARGNTIYF. The CDR3 DNA sequence: TGTGCCAGCAGCTTGAGAGCAAGGGGAAACACCATATATTTT. This chain uses TRBV5-6 with TRBJ1-3; D unresolved. Trimming stripped 1 base from V and 4 bases from J, with 9 bases between. Germline assignment: CDR1 SGHDT and CDR2 YYEEEE. The CDR3 extends over 14 amino acids.

The chain combines TRBV15 with TRBJ2-5, with no clear D. The CDR3 has 15 amino acids. V lost 2 bases, J lost 2 bases, and 12 bases lay in between. Germline CDR1 is LNHNV and CDR2 is YYDKDF (reference sequence). The CDR3, as DNA: TGTGCCACCAGCAGAACTCCGGGTGTTCAAGAGACCCAGTACTTC. Translating gives CATSRTPGVQETQYF.

The chain joins TRBV6-5 to TRBJ1-1; D remains unclear. The CDR3 has 13 amino acids. Germline V gives CDR1 MNHEY, CDR2 SVGAGI. The V and J ends lost 0 bases and 4 bases respectively, with 6 bases between them. CDR3 sequence reads: CASSYSGSTEAFF. For the CDR3, the DNA is TGTGCCAGCAGTTACTCGGGCAGCACTGAAGCTTTCTTT.

CDR3 loop: CASSPGTSGYTGELFF. CDR3 nucleotides: TGTGCCAGCAGCCCCGGGACTAGCGGTTACACCGGGGAGCTGTTTTTT. This chain connects TRBV11-3 to TRBJ2-2; TRBD2 matches at 11 bases. The CDR3 runs 16 residues. Germline V gene sequence: CDR1 SGHNT, CDR2 YENEEA. The ends lost 5 bases at V and 3 bases at J; junction bases unmatched: 5.

V and J are TRBV10-3 and TRBJ1-5; the D is unclear. The CDR3 spans 17 residues. Germline V gene lookup returns CDR1 ENHRY and CDR2 SYGVKD. Trimming cost V 4 bases and J 1 base, with 17 bases left between them. In DNA form, the CDR3 reads TGTGCCATCAGTGTAGGCCATCCTAGTGAGAGCAATCAGCCCCAGCATTTT. As protein: CAISVGHPSESNQPQHF.

This sequence joins TRBV19 and TRBJ1-1, with D perhaps matching TRBD1 (5 bases). Germline CDR1 is LNHDA and CDR2 is SQIVND (reference sequence). The V end was cut by 2 bases, the J end by 1 base, with 8 bases between. The CDR3 runs 14 residues. CDR3 sequence reads: CASSISGGNTEAFF. CDR3 nucleotide sequence: TGTGCCAGTAGTATATCGGGGGGGAACACTGAAGCTTTCTTT.

The chain has TRBV30 and TRBJ2-2; 14 bases agree with TRBD2. Germline V gives CDR1 GTSNPN, CDR2 SVGIG (reference sequence). Trimming removed 7 bases from V and 5 bases from J; junction bases left unmatched: 6. This CDR3 comprises 15 residues. CDR3 loop: CAYSGLAGVTGELFF. The DNA of the CDR3 is TGTGCCTACTCGGGACTAGCGGGGGTGACCGGGGAGCTGTTTTTT.